This T cell receptor beta chain was found in a study of CD8+ T cells in alopecia areata. Study as a whole: Tofacitinib was taken orally by treated patients, and the dose was 5 to 10 mg twice daily.

Notes on this clone: The antigen is unknown.

Findings of the study overall: Lesional scalp exceeded normal scalp in clonality, especially in alopecia totalis/universalis.

The CDR3 covers 11 residues. Per the germline V gene, CDR1 is MGHDK and CDR2 is SYGVNS. V was pared by 5 bases and J by 7 bases, with 9 bases between. As the sequencing template, cDNA was produced by extracting RNA and reverse transcribing it. This table comes from immunoSEQ multiplex PCR, and its TCRdb copy is limited to in-frame clones, with some not included. Of approximately 63,000 clones in the sample, approximately 64% are singletons; the top ten hold approximately 15%. Lesional scalp tissue (obtained by punch biopsy) and peripheral blood were collected from alopecia areata patients. Sorting of CD4+ and CD8+ T cells was performed on PBMCs.

The sample consisted of CD8+ T cells sorted from blood, taken at week 0. The rearrangement joins TRBV25-1 to TRBJ2-7; D gene ambiguous. The TCR sequence derives from a human donor with alopecia areata. As DNA, the CDR3 is TGTGCCAGCAGTATCACTCAGGAGCAGTACTTC. Its protein product is CASSITQEQYF.